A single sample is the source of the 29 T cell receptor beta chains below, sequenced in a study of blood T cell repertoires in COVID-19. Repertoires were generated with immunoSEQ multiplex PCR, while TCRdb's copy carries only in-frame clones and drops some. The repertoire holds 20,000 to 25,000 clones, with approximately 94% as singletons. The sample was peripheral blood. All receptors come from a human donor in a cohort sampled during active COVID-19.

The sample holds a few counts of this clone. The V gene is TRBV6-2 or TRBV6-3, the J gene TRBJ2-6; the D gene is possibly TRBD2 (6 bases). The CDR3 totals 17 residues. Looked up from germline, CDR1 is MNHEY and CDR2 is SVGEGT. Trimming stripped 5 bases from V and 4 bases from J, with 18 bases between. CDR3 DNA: TGTGCCAGCAGTAATAACCTAGGGGAGGCCGGGGCCAACGTCCTGACTTTC. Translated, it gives CASSNNLGEAGANVLTF.

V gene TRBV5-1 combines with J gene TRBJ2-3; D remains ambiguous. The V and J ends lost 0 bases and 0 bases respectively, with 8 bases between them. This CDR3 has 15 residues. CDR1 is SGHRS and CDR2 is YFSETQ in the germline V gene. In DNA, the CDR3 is TGCGCCAGCAGCTTGGGGCATGCTAGCACAGATACGCAGTATTTT. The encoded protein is CASSLGHASTDTQYF.

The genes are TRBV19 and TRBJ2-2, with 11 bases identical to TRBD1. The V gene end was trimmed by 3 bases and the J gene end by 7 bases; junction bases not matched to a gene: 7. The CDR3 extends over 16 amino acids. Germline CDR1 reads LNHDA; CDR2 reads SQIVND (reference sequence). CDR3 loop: CASSIRTGGLSGELFF. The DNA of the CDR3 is TGTGCCAGTAGTATCCGGACAGGGGGCCTTAGCGGGGAGCTGTTTTTT.

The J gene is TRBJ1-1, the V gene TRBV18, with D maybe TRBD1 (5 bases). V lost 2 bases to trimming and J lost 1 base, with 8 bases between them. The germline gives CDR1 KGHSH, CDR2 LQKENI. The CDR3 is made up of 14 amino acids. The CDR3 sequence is CASSPLQGNTEAFF. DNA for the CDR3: TGTGCCAGCTCACCATTGCAGGGGAACACTGAAGCTTTCTTT.

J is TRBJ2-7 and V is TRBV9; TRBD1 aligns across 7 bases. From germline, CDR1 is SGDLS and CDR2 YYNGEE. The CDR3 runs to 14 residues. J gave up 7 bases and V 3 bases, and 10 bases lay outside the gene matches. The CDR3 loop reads CASSASTGEREQYF. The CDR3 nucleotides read TGTGCCAGCAGCGCAAGTACAGGGGAAAGGGAGCAGTACTTC.

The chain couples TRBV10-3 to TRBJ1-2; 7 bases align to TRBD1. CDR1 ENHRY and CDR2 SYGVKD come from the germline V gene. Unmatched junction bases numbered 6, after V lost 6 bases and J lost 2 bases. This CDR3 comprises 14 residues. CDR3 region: CAIRGDSLNYGYTF. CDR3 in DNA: TGTGCCATCAGGGGGGACAGCCTAAACTATGGCTACACCTTC.

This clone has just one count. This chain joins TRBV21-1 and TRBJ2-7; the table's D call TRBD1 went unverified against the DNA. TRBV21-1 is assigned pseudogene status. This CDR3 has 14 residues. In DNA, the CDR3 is TGTGCCAGCAGCAATGGCTTCCTTAATTCCGAGCAGTACTTC. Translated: CASSNGFLNSEQYF.

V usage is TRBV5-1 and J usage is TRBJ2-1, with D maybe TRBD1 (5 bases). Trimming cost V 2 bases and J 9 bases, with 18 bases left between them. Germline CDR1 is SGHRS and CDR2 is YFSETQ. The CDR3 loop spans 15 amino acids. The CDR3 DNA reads TGCGCCAGCAGCTTCTCCGACAGAGGATGGGGTGAGCAGTTCTTC. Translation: CASSFSDRGWGEQFF.

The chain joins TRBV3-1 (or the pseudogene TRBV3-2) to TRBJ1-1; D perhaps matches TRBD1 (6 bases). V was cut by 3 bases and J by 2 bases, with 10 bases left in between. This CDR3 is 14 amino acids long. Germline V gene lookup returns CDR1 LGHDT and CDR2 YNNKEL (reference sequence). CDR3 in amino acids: CASSHTTGNTEAFF. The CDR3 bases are TGTGCCAGCAGCCATACGACAGGAAACACTGAAGCTTTCTTT.

The CDR3 loop is CASSREGLGGYTF. The CDR3 coding sequence is TGTGCCAGCAGCCGAGAGGGACTCGGGGGCTACACCTTC. The genes are TRBV3-1 (or the pseudogene TRBV3-2) and TRBJ1-2; a weak D match, TRBD1 (5 bases). The CDR3 is 13 residues long. Trimming cost V 4 bases and J 8 bases, with 14 bases left between them. From germline, CDR1 is LGHDT and CDR2 YNNKEL (reference sequence).

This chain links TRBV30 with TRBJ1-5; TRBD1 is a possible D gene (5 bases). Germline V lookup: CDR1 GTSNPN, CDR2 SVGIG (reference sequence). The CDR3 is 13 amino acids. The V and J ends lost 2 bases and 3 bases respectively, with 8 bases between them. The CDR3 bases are TGTGCCTGGAGTTCCAGGGACAATCAGCCCCAGCATTTT. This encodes CAWSSRDNQPQHF.

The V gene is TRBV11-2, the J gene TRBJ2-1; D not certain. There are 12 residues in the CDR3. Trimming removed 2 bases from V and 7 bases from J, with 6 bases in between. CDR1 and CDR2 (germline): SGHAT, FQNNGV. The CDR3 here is CASSLSQNEQFF. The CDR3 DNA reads TGTGCCAGCAGCTTATCACAGAATGAGCAGTTCTTC.

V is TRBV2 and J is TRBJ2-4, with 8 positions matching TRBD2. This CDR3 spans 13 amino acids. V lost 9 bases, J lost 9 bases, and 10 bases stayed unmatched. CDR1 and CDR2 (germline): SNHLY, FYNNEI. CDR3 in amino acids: CASTPGRVGIQYF. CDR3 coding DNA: TGTGCCAGTACCCCCGGGAGGGTAGGCATTCAGTACTTC.

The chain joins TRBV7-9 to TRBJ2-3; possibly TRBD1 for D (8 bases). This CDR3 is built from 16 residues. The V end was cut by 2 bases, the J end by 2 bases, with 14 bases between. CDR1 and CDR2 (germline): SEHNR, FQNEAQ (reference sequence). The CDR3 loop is CASSLHRGGSTDTQYF. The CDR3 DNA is TGTGCCAGCAGCTTACACAGGGGGGGGTCCACAGATACGCAGTATTTT. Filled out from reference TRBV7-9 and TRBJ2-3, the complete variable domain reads DTGVSQNPRHKITKRGQNVTFRCDPISEHNRLYWYRQTLGQGPEFLTYFQNEAQLEKSRLLSDRFSAERPKGSFSTLEIQRTEQGDSAMYLCASSLHRGGSTDTQYFGPGTRLTVL.

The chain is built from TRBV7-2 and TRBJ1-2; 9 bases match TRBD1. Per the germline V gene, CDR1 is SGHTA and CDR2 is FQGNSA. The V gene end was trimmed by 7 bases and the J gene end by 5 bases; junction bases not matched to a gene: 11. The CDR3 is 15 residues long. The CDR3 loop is CASNLGQGRNYGYTF. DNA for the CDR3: TGTGCCAGCAACCTCGGACAGGGGCGGAATTATGGCTACACCTTC.

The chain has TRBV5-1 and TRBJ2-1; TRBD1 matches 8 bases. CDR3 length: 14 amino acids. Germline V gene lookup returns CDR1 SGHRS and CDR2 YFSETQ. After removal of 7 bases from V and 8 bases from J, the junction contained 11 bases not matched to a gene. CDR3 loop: CASSDRVGVDEQFF. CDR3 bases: TGCGCCAGCTCGGACAGGGTAGGGGTCGATGAGCAGTTCTTC.

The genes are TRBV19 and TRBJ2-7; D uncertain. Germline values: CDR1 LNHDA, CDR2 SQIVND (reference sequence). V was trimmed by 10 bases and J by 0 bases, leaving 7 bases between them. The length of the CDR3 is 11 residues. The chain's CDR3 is CATSSSYEQYF. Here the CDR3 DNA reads TGTGCCACCTCCAGCTCCTACGAGCAGTACTTC.

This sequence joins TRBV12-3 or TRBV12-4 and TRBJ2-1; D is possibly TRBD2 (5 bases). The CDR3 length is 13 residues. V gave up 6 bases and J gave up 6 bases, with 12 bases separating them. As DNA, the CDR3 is TGTGCCAGCAGGGAGGCCGGGCGCAATGAGCAGTTCTTC. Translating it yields CASREAGRNEQFF.

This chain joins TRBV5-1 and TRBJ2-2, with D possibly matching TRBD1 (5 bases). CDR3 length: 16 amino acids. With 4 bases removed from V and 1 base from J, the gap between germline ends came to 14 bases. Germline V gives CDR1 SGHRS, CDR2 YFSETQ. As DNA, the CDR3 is TGCGCCAGCAGCACCCAAACGACAGAGAACACCGGGGAGCTGTTTTTT. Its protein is CASSTQTTENTGELFF.

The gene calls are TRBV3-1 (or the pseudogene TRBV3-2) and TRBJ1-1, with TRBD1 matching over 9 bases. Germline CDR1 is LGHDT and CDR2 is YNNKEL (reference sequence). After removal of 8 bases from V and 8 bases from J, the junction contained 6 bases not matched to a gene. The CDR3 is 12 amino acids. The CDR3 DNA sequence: TGTGCCAGCGGACCCGGGACAGGGGAAGCTTTCTTT. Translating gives CASGPGTGEAFF.

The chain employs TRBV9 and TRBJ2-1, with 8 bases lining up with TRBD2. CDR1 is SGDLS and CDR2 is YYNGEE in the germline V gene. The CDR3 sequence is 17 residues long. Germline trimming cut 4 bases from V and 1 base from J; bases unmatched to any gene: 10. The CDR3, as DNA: TGTGCCAGCAGCCCCCGAGTAGCGGGACTTTCCTACAATGAGCAGTTCTTC. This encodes CASSPRVAGLSYNEQFF.

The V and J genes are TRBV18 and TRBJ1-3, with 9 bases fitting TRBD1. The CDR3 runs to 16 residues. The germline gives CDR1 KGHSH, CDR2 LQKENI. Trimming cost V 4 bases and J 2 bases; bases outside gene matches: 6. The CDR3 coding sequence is TGTGCCAGCTCACTATTGGACAGGGGACCTGGAAACACCATATATTTT. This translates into CASSLLDRGPGNTIYF.

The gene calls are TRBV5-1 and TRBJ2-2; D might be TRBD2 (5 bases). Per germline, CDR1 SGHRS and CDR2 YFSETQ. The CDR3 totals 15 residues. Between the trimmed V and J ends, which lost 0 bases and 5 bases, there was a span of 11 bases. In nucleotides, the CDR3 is TGCGCCAGCAGCTTGGGCCCCGGAGGTACCGGGGAGCTGTTTTTT. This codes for CASSLGPGGTGELFF.

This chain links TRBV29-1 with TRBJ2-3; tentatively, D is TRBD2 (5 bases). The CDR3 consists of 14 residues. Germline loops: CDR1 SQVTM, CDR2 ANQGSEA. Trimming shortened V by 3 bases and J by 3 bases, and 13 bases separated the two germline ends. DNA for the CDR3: TGCAGCGTTGAGAAGGGTAGGAGGACAGATACGCAGTATTTT. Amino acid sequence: CSVEKGRRTDTQYF.

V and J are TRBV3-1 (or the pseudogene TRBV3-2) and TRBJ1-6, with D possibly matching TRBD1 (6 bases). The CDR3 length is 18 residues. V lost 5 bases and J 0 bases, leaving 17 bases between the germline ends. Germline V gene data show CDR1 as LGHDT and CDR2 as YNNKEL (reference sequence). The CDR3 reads CASSSDSPRSSYNSPLHF. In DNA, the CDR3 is TGTGCCAGCAGCTCGGACAGCCCTAGAAGCTCCTATAATTCACCCCTCCACTTT.

CDR3 in amino acids: CASRPRTGGRTDTQYF. As DNA, the CDR3 is TGTGCCAGCAGACCCCGGACAGGGGGCAGGACAGATACGCAGTATTTT. The chain employs TRBV2 and TRBJ2-3, with 11 positions matching TRBD1. Germline assignment: CDR1 SNHLY and CDR2 FYNNEI. The V gene end was trimmed by 6 bases and the J gene end by 3 bases; junction bases not matched to a gene: 8. The CDR3 loop spans 16 amino acids.

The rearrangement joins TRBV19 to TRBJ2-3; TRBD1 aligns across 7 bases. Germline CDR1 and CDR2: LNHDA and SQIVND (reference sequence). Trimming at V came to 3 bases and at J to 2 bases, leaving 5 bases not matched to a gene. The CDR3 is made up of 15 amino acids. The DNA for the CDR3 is TGTGCCAGTAGTATCACGGGACAGACCACAGATACGCAGTATTTT. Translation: CASSITGQTTDTQYF.

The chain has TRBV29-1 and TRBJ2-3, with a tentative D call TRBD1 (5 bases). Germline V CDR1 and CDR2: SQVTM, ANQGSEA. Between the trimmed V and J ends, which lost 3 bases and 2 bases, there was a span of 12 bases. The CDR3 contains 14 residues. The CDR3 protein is CSVEDITFTDTQYF. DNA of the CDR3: TGCAGCGTTGAGGACATAACCTTCACAGATACGCAGTATTTT.

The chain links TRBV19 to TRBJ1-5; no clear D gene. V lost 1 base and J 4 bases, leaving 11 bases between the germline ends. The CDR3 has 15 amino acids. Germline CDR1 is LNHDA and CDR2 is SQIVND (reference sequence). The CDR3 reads CASSIAQVRNQPQHF. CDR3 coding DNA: TGTGCCAGTAGTATAGCCCAGGTACGGAATCAGCCCCAGCATTTT. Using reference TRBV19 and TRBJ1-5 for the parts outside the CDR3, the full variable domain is DGGITQSPKYLFRKEGQNVTLSCEQNLNHDAMYWYRQDPGQGLRLIYYSQIVNDFQKGDIAEGYSVSREKKESFPLTVTSAQKNPTAFYLCASSIAQVRNQPQHFGDGTRLSIL.